The sequence of this T cell receptor beta chain was determined in a study of blood T cell repertoires in COVID-19. Cohorts were based on clinical histories the participants reported. The method was immunoSEQ multiplex PCR; TCRdb's version includes in-frame clones alone and lacks a portion of them. The sample includes under 200,000 clones, approximately 80% seen only once; the top ten take around 5.5%. Trimming took 1 base from V and 4 from J; bases not matched to a gene: 1. The CDR3 consists of 14 residues. CDR1 and CDR2 (germline): PRHDT, FYEKMQ (reference sequence). Remarks on this clone: Different DNA sequences within this sample yield the same CDR3.

The chain has TRBV13 and TRBJ2-1; 7 bases fit TRBD2. Sequenced input: PBMCs or T cells enriched from blood (not recorded which). This TCR was recovered from a woman aged 60 to 75 with acute COVID-19. The DNA for the CDR3 is TGTGCCAGCAGCTTAGCGGGAGGTTACAATGAGCAGTTCTTC. Translation gives CASSLAGGYNEQFF.